The 15 T cell receptor beta chains listed next were all sequenced from one sample in a study of blood T cell repertoires in COVID-19. Libraries were prepared by immunoSEQ multiplex PCR; TCRdb keeps only in-frame clonotypes and omits some of them. The data show approximately 53,000 clones, about 90% seen once. The sample comprised peripheral blood. Receptor source: a woman aged 80 or older with COVID-19, enrolled during active disease.

The chain couples TRBV6-5 to TRBJ2-5; D might be TRBD2 (7 bases). Germline loops: CDR1 MNHEY, CDR2 SVGAGI. V lost 6 bases and J lost 5, with 19 bases in between. This CDR3 comprises 15 residues. The CDR3 nucleotides read TGTGCCAGCAGGCCGACAGGACTAGGGGGGGAGACCCAGTACTTC. This encodes CASRPTGLGGETQYF.

The chain couples TRBV4-1 to TRBJ2-3; TRBD1 is a possible D gene (6 bases). This CDR3 contains 18 residues. CDR1 and CDR2 (germline): MGHRA, YSYEKL. V lost 0 bases and J 7 bases, leaving 23 bases between the germline ends. The CDR3 bases are TGCGCCAGCAGCCAAGAGACCTACAACAGGGAAACTACTCATACGCAGTATTTT. It is translated as CASSQETYNRETTHTQYF.

J is TRBJ2-6 and V is TRBV7-2; 11 nucleotides line up with TRBD1. V lost 5 bases to trimming and J lost 9 bases; unmatched junction nucleotides: 6. This CDR3 contains 15 residues. Germline lookup yields CDR1 SGHTA and CDR2 FQGNSA. This chain's CDR3 is CASSMDRGRVNVLTF. The CDR3 nucleotides are TGTGCCAGCAGCATGGACAGGGGGCGGGTCAACGTCCTGACTTTC.

This chain joins TRBV7-2 and TRBJ2-5; D is perhaps TRBD1 (5 bases). Germline CDR1 is SGHTA and CDR2 is FQGNSA. Trimming left V 5 bases short and J 4 bases short, with 17 bases between. The CDR3 is 15 residues long. CDR3 bases: TGTGCCAGCAGCCCAAAGGGGCTATTGGGAGAGACCCAGTACTTC. Translation gives CASSPKGLLGETQYF.

This clone appeared a few times. The chain uses TRBV18 and TRBJ1-2, with 7 positions matching TRBD1. The V and J ends lost 3 bases and 4 bases, in that order; junction bases with no gene match: 5. The CDR3 has 14 amino acids. Germline assignment: CDR1 KGHSH and CDR2 LQKENI. The CDR3 DNA follows: TGTGCCAGCTCACCGCAGGGGGAAGGCTATGGCTACACCTTC. It encodes CASSPQGEGYGYTF. The entire variable domain, with the rest obtained from reference TRBV18 and TRBJ1-2, is as follows: NAGVMQNPRHLVRRRGQEARLRCSPMKGHSHVYWYRQLPEEGLKFMVYLQKENIIDESGMPKERFSAEFPKEGPSILRIQQVVRGDSAAYFCASSPQGEGYGYTFGSGTRLTVV.

This clone was detected a few times. V usage is TRBV5-1 and J usage is TRBJ1-6; 7 nucleotides match TRBD1. CDR3 length: 18 residues. CDR1 and CDR2 from the germline V gene are SGHRS and YFSETQ. Trimming removed 0 bases from V and 9 bases from J; junction bases left unmatched: 15. The CDR3 nucleotides read TGCGCCAGCAGCTTGGAGTGGCAGGGGGGACCCGGGGGTTCACCCCTCCACTTT. Amino acid sequence: CASSLEWQGGPGGSPLHF.

The rearrangement links TRBV11-3 to TRBJ1-5; TRBD1 is a possible D gene (5 bases). CDR1 SGHNT and CDR2 YENEEA come from the germline V gene. The CDR3 contains 18 residues. Trimming removed 1 base from V and 0 bases from J, with 16 bases in between. The CDR3 reads CASSLVSPTAPSNQPQHF. The CDR3 DNA reads as TGTGCCAGCAGCTTAGTCTCCCCGACAGCCCCTAGCAATCAGCCCCAGCATTTT.

This clone appeared a single time. This chain's CDR3 is CASSPWGEGTTGELFF. The CDR3 coding sequence is TGTGCCAGCAGCCCCTGGGGAGAGGGAACGACCGGGGAGCTGTTTTTT. The V and J genes are TRBV3-1 (or the pseudogene TRBV3-2) and TRBJ2-2, with D tentatively TRBD2 (5 bases). Per the germline V gene, CDR1 is LGHDT and CDR2 is YNNKEL (reference sequence). The CDR3 runs to 16 residues. V was trimmed by 4 bases and J by 5 bases, leaving 17 bases between them.

The chain joins TRBV5-1 to TRBJ1-3; no clear D gene. This CDR3 contains 12 residues. Germline values: CDR1 SGHRS, CDR2 YFSETQ. Trimming left V 0 bases short and J 4 bases short, with 2 bases between. The CDR3 sequence: CASSLAGNTIYF. CDR3 sequence (DNA): TGCGCCAGCAGCTTGGCAGGAAACACCATATATTTT.

The chain's CDR3 is CAWFFGTGDYGYTF. CDR3 sequence (DNA): TGTGCCTGGTTCTTTGGGACAGGGGACTATGGCTACACCTTC. The V call is TRBV30, the J call TRBJ1-2; the match to TRBD1 covers 10 bases. Trimming removed 5 bases from V and 3 bases from J; junction bases left unmatched: 6. The CDR3 extends over 14 amino acids. CDR1 is GTSNPN and CDR2 is SVGIG in the germline V gene (reference sequence).

This clone was found once. The chain links TRBV24-1 to TRBJ2-5, with 10 bases lining up with TRBD1. In germline, CDR1 is KGHDR, CDR2 SFDVKD. J was trimmed by 2 bases and V by 3 bases; bases with no gene match: 5. This CDR3 has 16 amino acids. CDR3 sequence reads: CATSDTGTGDQETQYF. CDR3 in DNA: TGTGCCACCAGTGATACGGGGACAGGGGATCAAGAGACCCAGTACTTC.

The chain links TRBV5-1 to TRBJ2-2; weak D call: TRBD1 (5 bases). CDR1 and CDR2 (germline): SGHRS, YFSETQ. This CDR3 contains 15 residues. The V gene lost 5 bases and the J gene lost 0 bases, with 11 bases spanning the gap. The CDR3 DNA is TGCGCCAGCAGAAGGGGATCGACGAACACCGGGGAGCTGTTTTTT. This sequence encodes CASRRGSTNTGELFF.

V and J are TRBV19 and TRBJ1-1; 7 nucleotides align to TRBD1. The CDR3 runs 16 residues. Germline V CDR1 and CDR2: LNHDA, SQIVND (reference sequence). Losses at the gene ends were 4 bases for V and 4 bases for J; bases not matched to a gene: 12. This CDR3 reads CASSTRHRGSGTEAFF. The DNA for the CDR3 is TGTGCCAGTAGTACCAGACACAGGGGTTCGGGCACTGAAGCTTTCTTT.

The chain couples TRBV18 to TRBJ1-3; weak D call: TRBD1 (5 bases). Trimming left V 2 bases short and J 0 bases short, with 11 bases between. CDR1 and CDR2 (germline): KGHSH, LQKENI. This CDR3 region has 16 residues. The CDR3 nucleotides are TGTGCCAGCTCACCAAATCAGGACATCTCTGGAAACACCATATATTTT. It yields the protein CASSPNQDISGNTIYF.

This clone was detected only once. The chain uses TRBV4-2 and TRBJ2-3, with D possibly matching TRBD2 (5 bases). CDR3 length equals 16 residues. The germline gives CDR1 LGHNA, CDR2 YNFKEQ. The ends were cut back, 2 bases at V and 1 base at J, with 13 bases in the middle. The CDR3: CASSQLLATGTDTQYF. The DNA for the CDR3 is TGTGCCAGCAGCCAATTGTTAGCGACCGGCACAGATACGCAGTATTTT.